This record concerns one TCR beta chain sequence. Its antigen is not identified. Only in-frame clones appear in the TCRdb table, and some are missing; sequencing was by immunoSEQ multiplex PCR. The sample carries approximately 170,000 clones, around 85% recorded once. This sample is drawn from a study of cytomegalovirus exposure and HLA in healthy donors. Study-level findings and limits: Reported performance of the classifier showed diagnosis of cytomegalovirus status with high specificity and sensitivity. The authors confirmed in vitro that three CMV-associated chains were specific for CMV antigens.

Germline values: CDR1 SNHLY, CDR2 FYNNEI. V lost 6 bases to trimming and J lost 6 bases; unmatched junction nucleotides: 4. This CDR3 has 16 amino acids. The sequence derives from a man between 18 and 35 years old in good health and CMV-seropositive. The sample consisted of PBMCs. The chain joins TRBV2 to TRBJ2-2; the match to TRBD2 covers 16 bases. CDR3 in DNA: TGTGCCAGCAGCCCGGGACTAGCGGGAGGGGCCGGGGAGCTGTTTTTT. It is translated as CASSPGLAGGAGELFF.